Listed here are 32 T cell receptor beta chains from one sample, sequenced in a study of blood T cell repertoires in COVID-19. TCRdb's table, derived via immunoSEQ multiplex PCR, lists solely in-frame clones and lacks some. The table includes 150,000 to 200,000 clones, 70% to 85% detected once. Sequenced input: peripheral blood. The receptors shown here come from a woman older than 75 with acute or convalescent COVID-19.

The gene calls are TRBV7-2 and TRBJ2-7; 12 positions agree with TRBD2. V lost 4 bases and J lost 1; bases outside the gene matches: 5. In germline, CDR1 is SGHTA, CDR2 FQGNSA. The length of the CDR3 is 16 residues. Written as DNA, the CDR3 is TGTGCCAGCAGCTACAGGACTAGCGGGGTTTCCTACGAGCAGTACTTC. Translating it yields CASSYRTSGVSYEQYF.

The rearrangement uses TRBV2 and TRBJ1-2, with D hard to call. This CDR3 comprises 13 residues. Per the germline V gene, CDR1 is SNHLY and CDR2 is FYNNEI. Trimming took 1 base from V and 1 from J, leaving 4 bases between them. CDR3 loop: CASSEDINYGYTF. The CDR3 region has the DNA TGTGCCAGCAGTGAAGACATTAACTATGGCTACACCTTC.

The chain uses TRBV6-5 and TRBJ1-2, with D tentatively TRBD1 (5 bases). With 0 bases removed from V and 4 bases from J, the gap between germline ends came to 9 bases. This CDR3 comprises 14 residues. Germline CDR1 is MNHEY and CDR2 is SVGAGI. CDR3 residues: CASSYSGPGYGYTF. DNA for the CDR3: TGTGCCAGCAGTTACTCGGGGCCGGGCTATGGCTACACCTTC.

The V and J genes are TRBV7-7 and TRBJ2-1, with 8 bases lining up with TRBD2. Germline V CDR1 and CDR2: SSHAT, FNYEAQ (reference sequence). Germline trimming cut 5 bases from V and 14 bases from J; bases unmatched to any gene: 17. This CDR3 spans 15 amino acids. The CDR3 protein is CASSLNSGTAQPEFF. CDR3 sequence (DNA): TGTGCCAGCAGCCTCAATAGCGGGACCGCCCAGCCCGAGTTCTTC.

The genes are TRBV12-3 or TRBV12-4 and TRBJ1-1, with D hard to call. Trimming shortened V by 5 bases and J by 10 bases, and 14 bases separated the two germline ends. The CDR3 length is 12 residues. The CDR3 sequence is CASSPPGVGAFF. CDR3 coding DNA: TGTGCCAGCAGTCCCCCGGGTGTAGGAGCTTTCTTT.

The chain carries TRBV5-1 and TRBJ2-2; D might be TRBD1 (5 bases). Looked up from germline, CDR1 is SGHRS and CDR2 is YFSETQ. Trimming took 4 bases from V and 5 from J, leaving 12 bases between them. This CDR3 spans 14 amino acids. This chain's CDR3 is CASSAGFETGELFF. In nucleotides, the CDR3 is TGCGCCAGCAGCGCAGGGTTCGAAACCGGGGAGCTGTTTTTT.

The chain carries TRBV10-3 and TRBJ1-2; D may be TRBD1 (5 bases). CDR3 length: 12 residues. Germline V gene data show CDR1 as ENHRY and CDR2 as SYGVKD. Deletions cut 2 bases from V and 6 bases from J, with 7 bases between. The CDR3: CAISEQGDGYTF. The CDR3 DNA reads TGTGCCATCAGTGAGCAGGGCGATGGCTACACCTTC.

V gene TRBV28 combines with J gene TRBJ2-1; unclear D gene. The germline V and J ends were trimmed by 3 bases and 0 bases, with 12 bases remaining between them. This CDR3 spans 16 amino acids. In germline, CDR1 is MDHEN, CDR2 SYDVKM. The CDR3 here is CASSFAEPSSYNEQFF. The CDR3 DNA is TGTGCCAGCAGTTTTGCGGAACCCAGCTCCTACAATGAGCAGTTCTTC.

This chain uses TRBV29-1 with TRBJ1-2; possible D gene TRBD1, 5 bases. The germline V gene encodes CDR1 SQVTM and CDR2 ANQGSEA. V was clipped by 4 bases and J by 7 bases, with 10 bases between them. This CDR3 has 11 residues. CDR3 coding DNA: TGCAGCGTTGGCGCAGGGTCTGGCTACACCTTC. This gives the protein CSVGAGSGYTF. Using reference TRBV29-1 and TRBJ1-2 for the parts outside the CDR3, the full variable domain is SAVISQKPSRDICQRGTSLTIQCQVDSQVTMMFWYRQQPGQSLTLIATANQGSEATYESGFVIDKFPISRPNLTFSTLTVSNMSPEDSSIYLCSVGAGSGYTFGSGTRLTVV.

Only a few counts were recorded for this clone. This rearrangement joins TRBV19 to TRBJ2-5, with 9 nucleotides matching TRBD1. CDR1 and CDR2 from the germline V gene are LNHDA and SQIVND (reference sequence). With 5 bases clipped from V and 2 bases from J, the junction kept 9 bases outside the gene matches. The CDR3 runs 16 residues. CDR3 nucleotide sequence: TGTGCCAGTAGTCCATACCGGGGACAGGGACAAGAGACCCAGTACTTC. As protein: CASSPYRGQGQETQYF. The variable domain in full, completed from reference TRBV19 and TRBJ2-5, reads DGGITQSPKYLFRKEGQNVTLSCEQNLNHDAMYWYRQDPGQGLRLIYYSQIVNDFQKGDIAEGYSVSREKKESFPLTVTSAQKNPTAFYLCASSPYRGQGQETQYFGPGTRLLVL.

The V gene is TRBV24-1, the J gene TRBJ2-1; the D is unclear. CDR1 is KGHDR, CDR2 SFDVKD, per germline. The CDR3 spans 13 residues. V was shortened by 1 base and J by 5 bases, with 5 bases between the two germline ends. Here the CDR3 DNA reads TGTGCCACCAGTGATTTTCAGAACAATGAGCAGTTCTTC. It translates to CATSDFQNNEQFF.

This chain joins TRBV2 and TRBJ2-1; D unresolved. V was shortened by 7 bases and J by 2 bases, with 12 bases between the two germline ends. The CDR3 contains 14 residues. CDR1 is SNHLY, CDR2 FYNNEI, per germline. CDR3 residues: CASTRGSTYNEQFF. The CDR3 DNA reads as TGTGCCAGCACTCGCGGATCTACCTACAATGAGCAGTTCTTC.

V gene TRBV5-6 combines with J gene TRBJ2-7; the match to TRBD2 covers 11 bases. The CDR3 is made up of 17 amino acids. J gave up 5 bases and V 2 bases, and 12 bases lay outside the gene matches. CDR1 and CDR2 (germline): SGHDT, YYEEEE. The CDR3 region is CASSLRGTSGRPHEQYF. In DNA form, the CDR3 reads TGTGCCAGCAGCTTAAGAGGCACTAGCGGGAGACCCCACGAGCAGTACTTC.

This clone was seen a few times. The V and J genes are TRBV2 and TRBJ2-5; the D is unclear. This CDR3 is built from 11 residues. The V gene's germline CDR1 is SNHLY and CDR2 FYNNEI. The V and J ends lost 3 bases and 4 bases respectively, with 3 bases between them. The CDR3 DNA is TGTGCCAGCAGTGACGTAGAGACCCAGTACTTC. This gives the protein CASSDVETQYF.

This chain joins TRBV6-5 and TRBJ1-4; perhaps TRBD1 as D (5 bases). V lost 0 bases to trimming and J lost 8 bases, with 13 bases between them. The CDR3 contains 15 residues. Germline CDR1 is MNHEY and CDR2 is SVGAGI. The CDR3: CASSYSRGDGEKLFF. CDR3 DNA: TGTGCCAGCAGTTACTCGCGGGGGGATGGAGAAAAACTGTTTTTT.

This rearrangement joins TRBV7-9 to TRBJ1-2; 8 positions agree with TRBD1. J was trimmed by 4 bases and V by 3 bases; bases with no gene match: 4. The CDR3 has 14 residues. Germline CDR1 is SEHNR and CDR2 is FQNEAQ (reference sequence). The CDR3 is CASSLADRAYGYTF. The CDR3 nucleotides are TGTGCCAGCAGCTTGGCGGACAGGGCCTATGGCTACACCTTC.

The gene calls are TRBV6-5 and TRBJ2-3; the D gene is possibly TRBD2 (6 bases). Germline lookup yields CDR1 MNHEY and CDR2 SVGAGI. The V gene lost 6 bases and the J gene lost 4 bases, with 14 bases spanning the gap. CDR3 length equals 14 residues. CDR3 sequence reads: CASSQNLASDTQYF. The CDR3 coding sequence is TGTGCCAGCAGCCAGAATCTAGCGTCAGATACGCAGTATTTT.

The chain links TRBV5-1 to TRBJ2-1, with TRBD2 matching over 16 bases. V dropped 4 bases and J dropped 7; count of bases not matched to a gene: 8. Germline CDR1 reads SGHRS; CDR2 reads YFSETQ. This CDR3 is 17 amino acids long. Here the CDR3 reads CASSLGLAGGPDNEQFF. The CDR3 DNA reads as TGCGCCAGCAGCCTGGGACTAGCGGGAGGGCCAGATAATGAGCAGTTCTTC.

V usage is TRBV20-1 and J usage is TRBJ2-7; 9 nucleotides align to TRBD1. Trimming took 8 bases from V and 4 from J; bases not matched to a gene: 3. Per the germline V gene, CDR1 is DFQATT and CDR2 is SNEGSKA (reference sequence). This CDR3 is built from 11 residues. In DNA form, the CDR3 reads TGCAGTACAGGGGGCGAATACGAGCAGTACTTC. Its protein product is CSTGGEYEQYF.

The rearrangement uses TRBV11-2 and TRBJ1-2; maybe TRBD1 (5 bases). Germline loops: CDR1 SGHAT, CDR2 FQNNGV. This CDR3 contains 13 residues. V lost 2 bases and J 6 bases, leaving 10 bases between the germline ends. In DNA, the CDR3 is TGTGCCAGCAGCTTACGGGGGGAGGATGGCTACACCTTC. Translation gives CASSLRGEDGYTF.

The chain employs TRBV7-9 and TRBJ2-3; TRBD1 matches at 11 bases. The CDR3 contains 15 residues. Germline trimming cut 9 bases from V and 5 bases from J; bases unmatched to any gene: 10. The germline gives CDR1 SEHNR, CDR2 FQNEAQ (reference sequence). The CDR3 reads CARGKMDRGQDTQYF. The CDR3, as DNA: TGTGCCAGGGGGAAAATGGACAGGGGGCAAGATACGCAGTATTTT. Together with reference TRBV7-9 and TRBJ2-3, the CDR3 gives the full variable domain: DTGVSQNPRHKITKRGQNVTFRCDPISEHNRLYWYRQTLGQGPEFLTYFQNEAQLEKSRLLSDRFSAERPKGSFSTLEIQRTEQGDSAMYLCARGKMDRGQDTQYFGPGTRLTVL.

V usage is TRBV10-2 and J usage is TRBJ2-3; 10 nucleotides line up with TRBD2. Germline lookup yields CDR1 WSHSY and CDR2 SAAADI. V was clipped by 6 bases and J by 1 base; unmatched bases: 1. CDR3 length: 14 residues. CDR3 nucleotide sequence: TGCGCCAGCAGCCTAGCGGGAGGCACAGATACGCAGTATTTT. It specifies CASSLAGGTDTQYF.

The chain carries TRBV2 and TRBJ2-7; 9 positions agree with TRBD1. V dropped 3 bases and J dropped 2; count of bases not matched to a gene: 11. The CDR3 contains 17 residues. Germline CDR1 is SNHLY and CDR2 is FYNNEI. The CDR3 DNA reads as TGTGCCAGCAGTGAGCGAACCGGGACAGGGCGACCCTACGAGCAGTACTTC. Translated: CASSERTGTGRPYEQYF.

The CDR3 sequence is CASTSTSGRGNEQFF. The CDR3 bases are TGTGCCAGCACATCGACTAGCGGGAGGGGGAATGAGCAGTTCTTC. The chain couples TRBV2 to TRBJ2-1; 14 nucleotides match TRBD2. The junction had 6 bases not matched to a gene; V was cut back by 7 bases and J by 7 bases. The CDR3 is 15 amino acids. The germline gives CDR1 SNHLY, CDR2 FYNNEI.

The V call is TRBV27, the J call TRBJ2-5; 12 nucleotides align to TRBD2. V shed 6 bases and J 7 bases; nucleotides not matched to a gene: 12. Germline V lookup: CDR1 MNHEY, CDR2 SMNVEV (reference sequence). The CDR3 consists of 16 residues. This chain's CDR3 is CASSGVLAGGPGTQYF. The CDR3 region has the DNA TGTGCCAGCAGCGGGGTGCTAGCGGGAGGGCCGGGGACCCAGTACTTC.

The gene calls are TRBV4-1 and TRBJ2-7, with 9 bases fitting TRBD2. Germline CDR1 reads MGHRA; CDR2 reads YSYEKL. This CDR3 has 17 residues. With V trimmed by 0 bases and J by 6 bases, 12 bases remained unmatched. CDR3 region: CASSQEAVGREGSEQYF. In DNA, the CDR3 is TGCGCCAGCAGCCAAGAGGCGGTTGGGCGGGAGGGGAGCGAGCAGTACTTC.

V usage is TRBV12-5 and J usage is TRBJ2-3; 13 nucleotides align to TRBD2. CDR1 is LGHNT and CDR2 is FRNRAP in the germline V gene. This CDR3 contains 17 residues. V was clipped by 1 base and J by 3 bases; unmatched bases: 4. Written as DNA, the CDR3 is TGTGCTAGTGGTTTGGGACTAGCGGGAGGAAGAACAGATACGCAGTATTTT. It translates to CASGLGLAGGRTDTQYF. The full variable domain, with the rest looked up from reference TRBV12-5 and TRBJ2-3, is DARVTQTPRHKVTEMGQEVTMRCQPILGHNTVFWYRQTMMQGLELLAYFRNRAPLDDSGMPKDRFSAEMPDATLATLKIQPSEPRDSAVYFCASGLGLAGGRTDTQYFGPGTRLTVL.

This chain links TRBV28 with TRBJ1-5, with D maybe TRBD1 (5 bases). Germline lookup yields CDR1 MDHEN and CDR2 SYDVKM. The CDR3 consists of 14 residues. Trimming took off 8 bases at V and 1 base at J, with 12 bases between the two ends. The CDR3 reads CASRLGGSNQPQHF. The CDR3 DNA follows: TGTGCCAGCCGCCTGGGGGGAAGCAATCAGCCCCAGCATTTT.

The chain employs TRBV9 and TRBJ1-6, with TRBD1 identical over 9 bases. The CDR3 loop spans 14 amino acids. The germline gives CDR1 SGDLS, CDR2 YYNGEE. V dropped 0 bases and J dropped 13; count of bases not matched to a gene: 5. CDR3 DNA sequence: TGTGCCAGCAGCGTAGAGGGACAGGGAGTCCCCCTCCACTTT. Amino acids: CASSVEGQGVPLHF.

The chain employs TRBV18 and TRBJ2-1; the D gene is possibly TRBD1 (5 bases). The germline V gene encodes CDR1 KGHSH and CDR2 LQKENI. The CDR3 runs 14 residues. The V and J ends lost 2 bases and 7 bases respectively, with 12 bases between them. CDR3 protein: CASSPLQDQNEQFF. The CDR3 DNA is TGTGCCAGCTCACCATTACAGGACCAAAATGAGCAGTTCTTC.

This sequence joins TRBV3-1 (or the pseudogene TRBV3-2) and TRBJ1-4; 9 bases are shared with TRBD1. The V gene's germline CDR1 is LGHDT and CDR2 YNNKEL (reference sequence). The CDR3 length is 15 residues. With 3 bases clipped from V and 5 bases from J, the junction kept 4 bases outside the gene matches. The CDR3 nucleotides read TGTGCCAGCAGCCATACCGGGACAGGGAATGAAAAACTGTTTTTT. It specifies CASSHTGTGNEKLFF.

This chain links TRBV2 with TRBJ2-1; 16 nucleotides align to TRBD2. This CDR3 is 16 amino acids long. The V segment lost 2 bases and the J segment 15 bases; nucleotides outside the gene matches: 10. CDR1 SNHLY and CDR2 FYNNEI come from the germline V gene. The CDR3 DNA sequence: TGTGCCAGCAGTGAACCAAGACAGGGACTAGCGGGAGGGTGGTTCTTC. The encoded protein is CASSEPRQGLAGGWFF.